This passage covers 2 T cell receptor beta chains from one sample sequenced in a study of CD8+CD57+ T cells in acquired aplastic anemia. TCR beta VDJ combinations and CDR3 sequences were profiled from genomic DNA. TCRdb ran MiXCR on the reads and lists one entry per CDR3 protein. The sample contains about 110,000 distinct CDR3 sequences, 51% of which appear only once. Sequencing was carried out using sorted CD4+, CD8+, or CD8+CD57+ T cells (not recorded which) from PBMCs. These TCRs come from a human donor in good health, serving as a control.

Remarks on this clonotype: A much more abundant neighbour one base away suggests this may be a read error. A read error is likely, as this CDR3 ends without the conserved phenylalanine or tryptophan. The J gene is TRBJ1-1, the V gene TRBV4-3; the D gene is possibly TRBD1 (5 bases). This CDR3 contains 15 residues. In germline, CDR1 is LGHNA, CDR2 YSLEER. Trimming shortened V by 2 bases and J by 4 bases, and 14 bases separated the two germline ends. The chain's CDR3 is CASSQFFSGSTEAFL. The CDR3 region has the DNA TGCGCCAGCAGCCAATTCTTTTCAGGGAGCACTGAAGCTTTCCTT.

This chain links TRBV25-1 with TRBJ2-3, with TRBD2 matching 8 bases. V lost 6 bases, J lost 6 bases, and 8 bases stayed unmatched. The germline gives CDR1 MGHDK, CDR2 SYGVNS. CDR3 size: 14 residues. The CDR3 DNA reads as TGTGCCAGCAGGTTCGGGGGGGCGCGGGATACGCAGTATTTT. It yields the protein CASRFGGARDTQYF.